The next 21 T cell receptor beta chains were all read from a single sample in a study of neurological immune-mediated disorders. Using its own MiXCR run on the 5' RACE reads, TCRdb lists one record per CDR3 protein. The profile covers more than 50,000 distinct CDR3 sequences, with roughly 3.6% appearing a single time and 1% to 1.5% taken by the ten largest. Material: PBMCs. The receptors were sampled from a man aged 25-45 years with multiple sclerosis.

The chain is built from TRBV29-1 and TRBJ1-1, with a tentative D call TRBD1 (5 bases). Germline CDR1 and CDR2: SQVTM and ANQGSEA. V was clipped by 4 bases and J by 5 bases, with 17 bases between them. The CDR3 contains 14 residues. The CDR3, as DNA: TGCAGCGTTGTGGTCGGGACGGGTTGGACTGAAGCTTTCTTT. Translating it yields CSVVVGTGWTEAFF.

The chain joins TRBV12-3 or TRBV12-4 to TRBJ1-2; tentatively, D is TRBD1 (6 bases). This CDR3 region has 13 residues. Trimming left V 5 bases short and J 4 bases short, with 11 bases between. The CDR3 protein is CASSLDRTYGYTF. As DNA, the CDR3 is TGTGCCAGCAGTCTGGACAGAACCTATGGCTACACCTTC.

This clonotype has a count of ten or more. This chain uses TRBV12-3 or TRBV12-4 with TRBJ1-2; D remains ambiguous. Trimming pared 7 bases from V and 8 bases from J, leaving 14 bases between. The CDR3 length is 12 residues. CDR3 DNA sequence: TGTGCCAGCACTCCTCGAATCGGGGGCTACACCTTC. Protein sequence: CASTPRIGGYTF.

The table lists this clonotype with a few counts. The J gene is TRBJ2-3, the V gene TRBV5-1; 7 bases are a match to TRBD2. This CDR3 is built from 15 residues. Germline CDR1 is SGHRS and CDR2 is YFSETQ. Trimming cost V 4 bases and J 2 bases; bases outside gene matches: 7. This chain's CDR3 is CASSTSGALTDTQYF. CDR3 nucleotides: TGCGCCAGCAGCACGAGCGGGGCTCTCACAGATACGCAGTATTTT.

This clonotype was seen repeatedly, ten times or more. A single base separates this from a much larger clone, so it may be a read error. The V gene is TRBV5-1, the J gene TRBJ2-1, with a weak D call TRBD2 (6 bases). This CDR3 comprises 14 residues. Looked up from germline, CDR1 is SGHRS and CDR2 is YFSETQ. Between the trimmed V and J ends, which lost 4 bases and 1 base, there was a span of 9 bases. This chain's CDR3 is CASSGGKSYNEQFF. CDR3 bases: TGCGCCAGCAGCGGGGGGAAATCCTACAATGAGCAGTTCTTC.

This clonotype appeared many times. The chain has TRBV7-8 and TRBJ1-6; D not resolved. CDR1 is SGHVS, CDR2 FQNEAQ, per germline. This CDR3 has 16 amino acids. Trimming left V 4 bases short and J 3 bases short, with 13 bases between. CDR3 region: CASSSATNYYNSPLHF. The CDR3 nucleotides read TGTGCCAGCAGCTCAGCCACCAATTACTATAATTCACCCCTCCACTTT.

At least ten counts were recorded for this clonotype. The CDR3 loop reads CASSLDRDTEAFF. DNA for the CDR3: TGTGCCAGCAGTTTAGACAGGGACACTGAAGCTTTCTTT. V and J are TRBV12-3 or TRBV12-4 and TRBJ1-1; possibly TRBD1 for D (6 bases). CDR3 size: 13 residues. With 1 base removed from V and 3 bases from J, the gap between germline ends came to 6 bases.

In regard to this clonotype: Being one base from a much bigger clone, this may be a read error. The rearrangement joins TRBV28 to TRBJ1-2; D might be TRBD1 (5 bases). The germline V gene has CDR1 MDHEN and CDR2 SYDVKM. V gave up 6 bases and J gave up 8 bases, with 16 bases separating them. The length of the CDR3 is 13 residues. The CDR3 region has the DNA TGTGCCAGCAGCCAACAAACAGGTCTCGGCTACACCTTC. This gives the protein CASSQQTGLGYTF.

This clonotype has just a few counts. The chain carries TRBV7-2 and TRBJ2-3, with TRBD2 identical over 12 bases. This CDR3 is 16 amino acids long. In germline, CDR1 is SGHTA, CDR2 FQGNSA. V trimming: 4 bases; J trimming: 4 bases; junction bases outside the gene matches: 6. The CDR3: CASSSLAGGMADTQYF. Written as DNA, the CDR3 is TGTGCCAGCAGCTCGCTAGCGGGGGGGATGGCAGATACGCAGTATTTT.

In this sample, this clonotype turned up many times. J is TRBJ2-1 and V is TRBV7-9; D remains unclear. CDR1 is SEHNR and CDR2 is FQNEAQ in the germline V gene (reference sequence). This CDR3 contains 14 residues. Trimming removed 2 bases from V and 5 bases from J, with 10 bases in between. The CDR3 coding sequence is TGTGCCAGCAGCTTATTGACCGCCAACAATGAGCAGTTCTTC. Translation: CASSLLTANNEQFF. The full variable domain, in which reference TRBV7-9 and TRBJ2-1 provide the parts outside the CDR3, is DTGVSQNPRHKITKRGQNVTFRCDPISEHNRLYWYRQTLGQGPEFLTYFQNEAQLEKSRLLSDRFSAERPKGSFSTLEIQRTEQGDSAMYLCASSLLTANNEQFFGPGTRLTVL.

This clonotype was seen more than once but under ten times. V gene TRBV24-1 combines with J gene TRBJ2-3; 7 nucleotides align to TRBD2. Per germline, CDR1 KGHDR and CDR2 SFDVKD. The J segment lost 2 bases and the V segment lost 5 bases, leaving 12 bases of the junction unmatched. The CDR3 totals 17 residues. CDR3 in DNA: TGTGCCACCAGTGCCCGAGCGGGGCGGGGGAACACAGATACGCAGTATTTT. This encodes CATSARAGRGNTDTQYF.

This clonotype was counted many times. This sequence joins TRBV20-1 and TRBJ2-7; D gene ambiguous. The CDR3 consists of 13 residues. Per germline, CDR1 DFQATT and CDR2 SNEGSKA (reference sequence). Trimming left V 6 bases short and J 2 bases short, with 14 bases between. DNA for the CDR3: TGCAGTGCGGCCCGAGGTGGTCCCTACGAGCAGTACTTC. Translated: CSAARGGPYEQYF.

This clonotype has at least ten counts. The chain joins TRBV7-9 to TRBJ2-6, with TRBD2 as a possible D gene (5 bases). Trimming took off 1 base at V and 3 bases at J, with 7 bases between the two ends. Germline loops: CDR1 SEHNR, CDR2 FQNEAQ (reference sequence). The CDR3 runs 15 residues. The CDR3 coding sequence is TGTGCCAGCAGCTTAGGTGGGAGTGGGGCCAACGTCCTGACTTTC. It yields the protein CASSLGGSGANVLTF.

In the case of this clonotype: A read error is likely, as this CDR3 ends without the conserved phenylalanine or tryptophan. This chain uses TRBV20-1 with TRBJ2-7; D possibly corresponds to TRBD2 (5 bases). This CDR3 has 12 residues. Trimming took off 6 bases at V and 2 bases at J, with 11 bases between the two ends. Germline CDR1 reads DFQATT; CDR2 reads SNEGSKA (reference sequence). CDR3 sequence: CSARTGTYEQYN. CDR3 bases: TGCAGTGCACGGACGGGGACCTACGAGCAGTACAAC.

About this clonotype: This may arise from a read error, as a much more abundant clone is one base away. The V call is TRBV10-3, the J call TRBJ2-3, with unresolved D. The CDR3 is 13 residues long. The V gene's germline CDR1 is ENHRY and CDR2 SYGVKD. V gave up 7 bases and J gave up 1 base, with 9 bases separating them. CDR3: CAINPKGTDTQYF. CDR3 nucleotide sequence: TGTGCCATCAATCCAAAAGGCACAGATACGCAGTATTTT.

At least ten counts were recorded for this clonotype. This chain uses TRBV7-9 with TRBJ2-5; possible D gene TRBD1, 5 bases. V was cut by 3 bases and J by 5 bases, with 13 bases left in between. This CDR3 spans 14 amino acids. Germline CDR1 SEHNR, CDR2 FQNEAQ (reference sequence). In nucleotides, the CDR3 is TGTGCCAGCAGCTTTAAAGCAGGGCGGGAGACCCAGTACTTC. It yields the protein CASSFKAGRETQYF.

In its sample, this clonotype was seen many times. This chain links TRBV25-1 with TRBJ1-2; perhaps TRBD1 as D (5 bases). V lost 2 bases, J lost 5 bases, and 18 bases lay in between. The germline V gene has CDR1 MGHDK and CDR2 SYGVNS. The CDR3 contains 16 residues. Written as DNA, the CDR3 is TGTGCCAGCAGTGAAATAGGGGCGGGCAACCTTTATGGCTACACCTTC. Its protein product is CASSEIGAGNLYGYTF.

This clonotype was seen ten or more times. The V gene is TRBV4-1, the J gene TRBJ2-5, with 13 bases matching TRBD2. This CDR3 region has 17 residues. V lost 4 bases, J lost 5 bases, and 10 bases stayed unmatched. Germline V gene data show CDR1 as MGHRA and CDR2 as YSYEKL. The CDR3 is CASSPTSGGAGRETQYF. The CDR3 coding sequence is TGCGCCAGCAGCCCCACTAGCGGGGGGGCCGGTCGGGAGACCCAGTACTTC.

This clonotype was seen at least ten times. V is TRBV12-3 or TRBV12-4 and J is TRBJ2-3, with 13 bases aligning to TRBD2. CDR3 length: 19 residues. V lost 6 bases and J lost 0; bases outside the gene matches: 12. The CDR3 DNA follows: TGTGCCAGCAGCCCGGGACTAGCGGGATGGGGATTTAGCACAGATACGCAGTATTTT. It is translated as CASSPGLAGWGFSTDTQYF.

In its sample, this clonotype was seen a few times. This may be a read error, as it is one base from a much larger clone. The V and J genes are TRBV10-3 and TRBJ1-2; D unresolved. Germline values: CDR1 ENHRY, CDR2 SYGVKD. This CDR3 has 13 amino acids. With 6 bases removed from V and 6 bases from J, the gap between germline ends came to 14 bases. The CDR3 spells CAIRIGKPDGYTF. CDR3 coding DNA: TGTGCCATCAGGATCGGAAAGCCTGATGGCTACACCTTC.

Ten or more counts support this clonotype. At one end the junction does not follow the germline gene, possibly because of a read error. The gene calls are TRBV5-1 and TRBJ2-7; D call uncertain. This CDR3 is built from 12 residues. Looked up from germline, CDR1 is SGHRS and CDR2 is YFSETQ. DNA of the CDR3: TGCGCCAGCAGCTTGGCCTCCCACGAGCAGTACTTC. Its protein is CASSLASHEQYF.